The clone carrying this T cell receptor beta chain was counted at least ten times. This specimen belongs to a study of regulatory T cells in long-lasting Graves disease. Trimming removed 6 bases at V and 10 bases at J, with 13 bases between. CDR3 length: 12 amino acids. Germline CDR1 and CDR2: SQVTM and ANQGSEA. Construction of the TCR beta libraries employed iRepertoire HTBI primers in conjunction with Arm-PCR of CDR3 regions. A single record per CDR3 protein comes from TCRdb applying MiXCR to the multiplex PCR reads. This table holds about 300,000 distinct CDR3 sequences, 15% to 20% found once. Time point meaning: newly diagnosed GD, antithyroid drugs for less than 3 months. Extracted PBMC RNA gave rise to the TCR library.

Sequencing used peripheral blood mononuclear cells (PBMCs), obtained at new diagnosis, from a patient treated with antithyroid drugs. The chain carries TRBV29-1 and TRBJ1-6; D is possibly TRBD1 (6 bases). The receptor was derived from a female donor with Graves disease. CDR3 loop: CSVGHPGSPLHF. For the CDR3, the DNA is TGCAGCGTGGGACACCCGGGCTCACCCCTCCACTTT.